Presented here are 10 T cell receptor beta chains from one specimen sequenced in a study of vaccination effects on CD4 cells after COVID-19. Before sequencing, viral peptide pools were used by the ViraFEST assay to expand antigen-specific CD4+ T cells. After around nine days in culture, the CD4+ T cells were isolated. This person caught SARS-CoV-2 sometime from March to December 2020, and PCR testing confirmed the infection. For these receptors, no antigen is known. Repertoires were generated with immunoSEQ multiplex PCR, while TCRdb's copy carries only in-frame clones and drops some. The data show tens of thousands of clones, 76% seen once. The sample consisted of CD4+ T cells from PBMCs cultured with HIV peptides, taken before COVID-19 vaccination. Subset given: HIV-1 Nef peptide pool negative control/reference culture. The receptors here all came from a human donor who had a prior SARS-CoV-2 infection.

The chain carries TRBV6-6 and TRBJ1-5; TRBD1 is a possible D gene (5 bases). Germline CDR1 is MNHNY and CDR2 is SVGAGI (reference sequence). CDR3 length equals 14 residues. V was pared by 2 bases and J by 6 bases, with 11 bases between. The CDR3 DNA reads TGTGCCAGCAGTTACCTAGGGGTCGGTCAGCCCCAGCATTTT. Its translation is CASSYLGVGQPQHF.

The CDR3 DNA reads TGTGCCATCAGTGAGCGACAGGGGAACGATAATTCACCCCTCCACTTT. Protein: CAISERQGNDNSPLHF. The chain joins TRBV10-3 to TRBJ1-6; 8 positions match TRBD1. This CDR3 region has 16 residues. J gave up 5 bases and V 2 bases, and 5 bases lay outside the gene matches. CDR1 ENHRY and CDR2 SYGVKD come from the germline V gene.

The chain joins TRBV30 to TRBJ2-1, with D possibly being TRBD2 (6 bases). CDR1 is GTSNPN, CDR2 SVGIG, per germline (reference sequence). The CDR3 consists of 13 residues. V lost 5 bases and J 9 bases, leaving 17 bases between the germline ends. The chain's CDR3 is CAWHRKGTGEQFF. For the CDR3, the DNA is TGTGCCTGGCATAGGAAGGGGACTGGTGAGCAGTTCTTC.

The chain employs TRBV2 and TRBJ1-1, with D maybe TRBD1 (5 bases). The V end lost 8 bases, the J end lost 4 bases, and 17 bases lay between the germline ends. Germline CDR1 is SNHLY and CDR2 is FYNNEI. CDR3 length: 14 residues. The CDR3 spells CASGELGVGTEAFF. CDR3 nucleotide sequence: TGTGCCAGCGGCGAACTGGGGGTTGGCACTGAAGCTTTCTTT.

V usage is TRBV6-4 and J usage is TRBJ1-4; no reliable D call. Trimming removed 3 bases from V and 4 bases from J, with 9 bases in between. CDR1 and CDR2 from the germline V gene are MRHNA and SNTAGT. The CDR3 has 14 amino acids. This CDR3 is CASSEREINEKLFF. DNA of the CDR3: TGTGCCAGCAGTGAGAGGGAAATTAATGAAAAACTGTTTTTT.

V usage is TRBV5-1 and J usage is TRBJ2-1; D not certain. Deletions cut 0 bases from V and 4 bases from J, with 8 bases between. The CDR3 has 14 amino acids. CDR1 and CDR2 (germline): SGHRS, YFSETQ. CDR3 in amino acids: CASSLVTSYNEQFF. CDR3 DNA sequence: TGCGCCAGCAGCTTGGTGACTTCATACAATGAGCAGTTCTTC. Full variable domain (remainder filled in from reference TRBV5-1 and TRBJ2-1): KAGVTQTPRYLIKTRGQQVTLSCSPISGHRSVSWYQQTPGQGLQFLFEYFSETQRNKGNFPGRFSGRQFSNSRSEMNVSTLELGDSALYLCASSLVTSYNEQFFGPGTRLTVL.

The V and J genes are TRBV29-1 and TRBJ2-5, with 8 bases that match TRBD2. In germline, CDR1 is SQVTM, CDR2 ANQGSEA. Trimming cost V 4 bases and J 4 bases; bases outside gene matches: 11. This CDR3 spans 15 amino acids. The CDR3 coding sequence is TGCAGCGTTGTGGGACTAGAGGGACTGGGAGAGACCCAGTACTTC. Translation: CSVVGLEGLGETQYF.

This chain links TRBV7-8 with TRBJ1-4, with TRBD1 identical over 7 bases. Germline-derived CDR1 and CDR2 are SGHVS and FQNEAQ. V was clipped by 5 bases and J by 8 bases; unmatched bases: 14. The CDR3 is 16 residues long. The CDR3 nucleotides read TGTGCCAGCAGCCCCGGCTACGGCAGGGGGAGAGAAAAACTGTTTTTT. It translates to CASSPGYGRGREKLFF.

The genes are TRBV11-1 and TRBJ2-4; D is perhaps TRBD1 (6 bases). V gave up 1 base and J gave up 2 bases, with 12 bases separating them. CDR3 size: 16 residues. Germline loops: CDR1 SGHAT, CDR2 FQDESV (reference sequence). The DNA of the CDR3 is TGTGCCAGCAGCTTAGGAGGTGGGGGCACCAAAAACATTCAGTACTTC. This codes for CASSLGGGGTKNIQYF.

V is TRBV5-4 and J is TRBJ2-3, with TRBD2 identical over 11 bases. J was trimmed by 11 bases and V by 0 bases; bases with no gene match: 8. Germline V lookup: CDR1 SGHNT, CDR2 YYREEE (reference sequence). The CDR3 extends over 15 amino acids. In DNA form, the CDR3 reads TGTGCCAGCAGCTTGGATGGTAGCGGGAGGGCCTTGCAGTATTTT. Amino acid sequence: CASSLDGSGRALQYF.